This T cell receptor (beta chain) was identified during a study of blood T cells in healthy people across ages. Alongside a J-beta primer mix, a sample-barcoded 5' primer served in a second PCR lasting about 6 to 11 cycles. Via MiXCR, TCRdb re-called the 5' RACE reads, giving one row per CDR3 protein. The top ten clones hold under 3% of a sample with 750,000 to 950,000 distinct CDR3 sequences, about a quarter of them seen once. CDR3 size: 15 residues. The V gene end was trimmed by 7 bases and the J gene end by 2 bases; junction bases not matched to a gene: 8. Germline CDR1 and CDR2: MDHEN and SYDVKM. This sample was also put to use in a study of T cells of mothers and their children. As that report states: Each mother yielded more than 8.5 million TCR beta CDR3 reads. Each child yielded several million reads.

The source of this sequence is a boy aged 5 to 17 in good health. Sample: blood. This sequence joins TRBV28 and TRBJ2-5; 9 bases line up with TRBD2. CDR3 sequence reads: CASTPSGAPQETQYF. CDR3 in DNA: TGTGCCAGCACCCCTAGCGGGGCCCCACAAGAGACCCAGTACTTC.